These 15 T cell receptor beta chains share one sample of origin, sequenced in a study of shared clonotypes between healthy human individuals. Using immunoSEQ multiplex PCR, the repertoire was profiled, and TCRdb retains in-frame clones only, with some absent. The data show roughly 1,600,000 clones, less than 99% seen once. Input material: naive CD4+ T cells sorted from blood. Noted subset: CD45RA+ positively selected. These receptors all stem from a man younger than 45 in good health.

This chain joins TRBV6-4 and TRBJ2-1; possible D gene TRBD2, 5 bases. Germline CDR1 reads MRHNA; CDR2 reads SNTAGT. This CDR3 region has 15 residues. Trimming removed 6 bases from V and 7 bases from J, with 19 bases in between. The CDR3 bases are TGTGCCAGCAGCGGACTCCCGAGACCGCCGAATGAGCAGTTCTTC. Residues: CASSGLPRPPNEQFF.

CDR3: CASRVFTDTQYF. For the CDR3, the DNA is TGTGCCAGCAGGGTCTTCACAGATACGCAGTATTTT. This sequence joins TRBV6-1 and TRBJ2-3, with D uncertain. V was cut by 6 bases and J by 2 bases, with 6 bases left in between. The CDR3 covers 12 residues. Germline loops: CDR1 MNHNS, CDR2 SASEGT.

The rearrangement links TRBV28 to TRBJ1-5, with TRBD1 matching over 10 bases. The CDR3 consists of 17 residues. Germline V CDR1 and CDR2: MDHEN, SYDVKM. V was clipped by 0 bases and J by 4 bases; unmatched bases: 6. The CDR3 region has the DNA TGTGCCAGCAGTTTATGGCAGGGACAGGGGATTAATCAGCCCCAGCATTTT. Translation: CASSLWQGQGINQPQHF.

V usage is TRBV7-2 and J usage is TRBJ2-1; D may be TRBD1 (6 bases). CDR1 is SGHTA and CDR2 is FQGNSA in the germline V gene. The CDR3 spans 16 residues. Trimming took off 1 base at V and 5 bases at J, with 15 bases between the two ends. The CDR3 protein is CASSLVWQGLNNEQFF. The CDR3 region has the DNA TGTGCCAGCAGCTTAGTTTGGCAGGGGCTCAACAATGAGCAGTTCTTC.

Of note for this clone: The identical CDR3 is also encoded by other nucleotide sequences in the sample. The chain recombines TRBV2 with TRBJ2-7; no firm D call. Trimming cost V 6 bases and J 3 bases, with 3 bases left between them. CDR1 SNHLY and CDR2 FYNNEI come from the germline V gene. This CDR3 comprises 10 residues. The CDR3 DNA sequence: TGTGCCAGCAGCATCTACGAGCAGTACTTC. This gives the protein CASSIYEQYF. Full variable domain (remainder filled in from reference TRBV2 and TRBJ2-7): EPEVTQTPSHQVTQMGQEVILRCVPISNHLYFYWYRQILGQKVEFLVSFYNNEISEKSEIFDDQFSVERPDGSNFTLKIRSTKLEDSAMYFCASSIYEQYFGPGTRLTVT.

This clone was found once. This chain links TRBV29-1 with TRBJ2-1; 12 bases align to TRBD2. The CDR3 runs to 15 residues. The V and J ends lost 7 bases and 6 bases, in that order; junction bases with no gene match: 10. Germline V gene sequence: CDR1 SQVTM, CDR2 ANQGSEA. For the CDR3, the DNA is TGCAGCGGTGGACTAGCGGGGACACACGGCAATGAGCAGTTCTTC. It is translated as CSGGLAGTHGNEQFF.

This rearrangement joins TRBV4-1 to TRBJ2-5; 11 bases match TRBD2. This CDR3 comprises 19 residues. The J segment lost 5 bases and the V segment lost 0 bases, leaving 14 bases of the junction unmatched. CDR1 and CDR2 from the germline V gene are MGHRA and YSYEKL. The chain's CDR3 is CASSQDSGLAGPGGETQYF. Here the CDR3 DNA reads TGCGCCAGCAGCCAAGATAGTGGACTAGCGGGCCCGGGAGGCGAGACCCAGTACTTC.

The V gene is TRBV5-1, the J gene TRBJ1-2; 8 nucleotides align to TRBD1. CDR3 size: 14 residues. J gave up 2 bases and V 4 bases, and 4 bases lay outside the gene matches. The V gene's germline CDR1 is SGHRS and CDR2 YFSETQ. CDR3 bases: TGCGCCAGCAGCCAAGGACAGGGCAACTATGGCTACACCTTC. Protein: CASSQGQGNYGYTF.

The CDR3 here is CASSLDPVGASGNTIYF. As DNA, the CDR3 is TGTGCCAGCAGCTTGGACCCTGTCGGGGCCTCTGGAAACACCATATATTTT. The gene calls are TRBV5-4 and TRBJ1-3, with a weak D call TRBD1 (5 bases). V lost 0 bases and J 0 bases, leaving 13 bases between the germline ends. Germline V gene sequence: CDR1 SGHNT, CDR2 YYREEE (reference sequence). This CDR3 has 17 amino acids. The full variable domain, completed using reference TRBV5-4 and TRBJ1-3, is ETGVTQSPTHLIKTRGQQVTLRCSSQSGHNTVSWYQQALGQGPQFIFQYYREEENGRGNFPPRFSGLQFPNYSSELNVNALELDDSALYLCASSLDPVGASGNTIYFGEGSWLTVV.

The chain joins TRBV27 to TRBJ2-7, with 13 bases lining up with TRBD2. V gave up 7 bases and J gave up 0 bases; unmatched junction bases: 3. CDR3 length: 15 amino acids. Looked up from germline, CDR1 is MNHEY and CDR2 is SMNVEV (reference sequence). CDR3 nucleotides: TGTGCCAGCACTCGGACTAGCGGGAGCTCCTACGAGCAGTACTTC. Its translation is CASTRTSGSSYEQYF.

V is TRBV7-9 and J is TRBJ1-5; D is ambiguous. Deletions cut 0 bases from V and 12 bases from J, with 9 bases between. There are 12 residues in the CDR3. Germline CDR1 and CDR2: SEHNR and FQNEAQ (reference sequence). DNA of the CDR3: TGTGCCAGCAGCTTAGCCGGCGGGATCCAGCATTTT. Amino acids: CASSLAGGIQHF. Full variable domain (remainder filled in from reference TRBV7-9 and TRBJ1-5): DTGVSQNPRHKITKRGQNVTFRCDPISEHNRLYWYRQTLGQGPEFLTYFQNEAQLEKSRLLSDRFSAERPKGSFSTLEIQRTEQGDSAMYLCASSLAGGIQHFGDGTRLSIL.

Comment on this clone: Other DNA sequences in this specimen translate into the identical CDR3. V usage is TRBV18 and J usage is TRBJ2-7; tentatively, D is TRBD2 (6 bases). CDR1 KGHSH and CDR2 LQKENI come from the germline V gene. The CDR3 extends over 13 amino acids. Between the trimmed V and J ends, which lost 0 bases and 3 bases, there was a span of 6 bases. The CDR3 sequence is CASSPPGGYEQYF. The CDR3 DNA follows: TGTGCCAGCTCACCACCGGGGGGCTACGAGCAGTACTTC. The whole variable domain, remainder taken from reference TRBV18 and TRBJ2-7, is NAGVMQNPRHLVRRRGQEARLRCSPMKGHSHVYWYRQLPEEGLKFMVYLQKENIIDESGMPKERFSAEFPKEGPSILRIQQVVRGDSAAYFCASSPPGGYEQYFGPGTRLTVT.

The genes are TRBV18 and TRBJ2-1; 8 nucleotides line up with TRBD2. The junction had 13 bases not matched to a gene; V was cut back by 5 bases and J by 7 bases. Germline CDR1 and CDR2: KGHSH and LQKENI. This CDR3 spans 16 amino acids. Written as DNA, the CDR3 is TGTGCCAGCTCAACCAATAGCGGGAATCTTTGGAATGAGCAGTTCTTC. As protein: CASSTNSGNLWNEQFF.

The V gene is TRBV9, the J gene TRBJ2-5; D possibly corresponds to TRBD1 (6 bases). CDR3 size: 14 residues. Trimming pared 4 bases from V and 1 base from J, leaving 11 bases between. CDR1 and CDR2 (germline): SGDLS, YYNGEE. This chain's CDR3 is CASSTRDTQETQYF. DNA for the CDR3: TGTGCCAGCAGCACCCGGGACACCCAAGAGACCCAGTACTTC. The whole variable domain, remainder taken from reference TRBV9 and TRBJ2-5, is DSGVTQTPKHLITATGQRVTLRCSPRSGDLSVYWYQQSLDQGLQFLIQYYNGEERAKGNILERFSAQQFPDLHSELNLSSLELGDSALYFCASSTRDTQETQYFGPGTRLLVL.

The chain uses TRBV11-2 and TRBJ2-7; D gene unclear. The CDR3 extends over 14 amino acids. Trimming cost V 6 bases and J 4 bases, with 16 bases left between them. Germline CDR1 reads SGHAT; CDR2 reads FQNNGV. CDR3 sequence reads: CASSFNLLSYEQYF. The CDR3 nucleotides are TGTGCCAGCAGTTTTAATCTCCTCTCTTACGAGCAGTACTTC.